The 10 T cell receptor beta chains given below trace back to one sample, sequenced in a study of spatial heterogeneity in lung cancer. Described time point: blood at routine non-recurrence follow-up after resection. TCRdb independently ran MiXCR on the 5' RACE reads; one entry per CDR3 protein. The sample lists about 2,900 distinct CDR3 sequences, approximately 50% seen once, with less than 3.5% in the top ten. The material sequenced was PBMCs, taken at follow-up. These receptors originate from a male donor with early-stage non-small cell lung cancer.

This clonotype was counted between two and nine times. This beta chain is off target for a library built for alpha chains, so its abundance means little. The chain joins TRBV20-1 to TRBJ2-1; D is ambiguous. This CDR3 has 14 amino acids. Germline V lookup: CDR1 DFQATT, CDR2 SNEGSKA (reference sequence). The CDR3 loop reads CSAATPLSDNEQFF. As DNA, the CDR3 is TGCAGCGCCGCGACTCCATTGAGTGACAATGAGCAGTTCTTC.

Turning to this clonotype: Within a library made for alpha chains, this beta chain is off target, and its count is uninformative. The chain is built from TRBV2 and TRBJ2-3; D might be TRBD2 (6 bases). This CDR3 is built from 12 residues. Germline CDR1 SNHLY, CDR2 FYNNEI. Trimming took off 6 bases at V and 4 bases at J, with 8 bases between the two ends. The CDR3 loop reads CASRTGADTQYF. The CDR3 DNA follows: TGTGCCAGCAGGACGGGGGCAGATACGCAGTATTTT.

The table lists this clonotype with a few counts. This beta chain appears as a stray read in a library generated for alpha chains; its size is not informative. V and J are TRBV5-1 and TRBJ2-3; D gene unclear. The CDR3 extends over 15 amino acids. V was shortened by 1 base and J by 0 bases, with 9 bases between the two germline ends. Germline lookup yields CDR1 SGHRS and CDR2 YFSETQ. The CDR3: CASSLTAESTDTQYF. CDR3 coding DNA: TGCGCCAGCAGCTTGACGGCGGAGAGCACAGATACGCAGTATTTT.

This clonotype occurred a few times. Being off target in a library aimed at alpha chains, this beta chain has a size of little meaning. V and J are TRBV7-9 and TRBJ1-6, with 7 bases identical to TRBD1. Germline lookup yields CDR1 SEHNR and CDR2 FQNEAQ (reference sequence). This CDR3 comprises 14 residues. Trimming took 1 base from V and 9 from J; bases not matched to a gene: 3. The CDR3 DNA sequence: TGTGCCAGCAGCTTAGAAAGGGGGCGTTCACCCCTCCACTTT. Amino acids: CASSLERGRSPLHF.

This clonotype has only a few counts. This beta chain represents an off-target read in a library built for alpha chains; its size is of limited meaning. The gene calls are TRBV20-1 and TRBJ1-2; D might be TRBD1 (5 bases). The CDR3 totals 13 residues. Germline CDR1 and CDR2: DFQATT and SNEGSKA (reference sequence). Trimming left V 0 bases short and J 8 bases short, with 13 bases between. The CDR3 DNA follows: TGCAGTGCTAGAGACAGGGTGTCCTGGGGCTACACCTTC. Protein product: CSARDRVSWGYTF.

Notes on this clonotype: Since it is a stray read in a library aimed at alpha chains, this beta chain has a size that is not meaningful. This chain connects TRBV7-2 to TRBJ2-7; D unresolved. Trimming shortened V by 1 base and J by 0 bases, and 16 bases separated the two germline ends. CDR3 length: 17 amino acids. Per germline, CDR1 SGHTA and CDR2 FQGNSA. The CDR3 region is CASSLDARSLGSYEQYF. The CDR3 DNA reads as TGTGCCAGCAGCTTAGATGCCCGGTCGTTAGGCTCCTACGAGCAGTACTTC.

A word on this clonotype: This beta chain was picked up by a library intended for alpha chains and is off target, so its count carries little meaning. This chain uses TRBV4-1 with TRBJ2-7; no firm D call. The CDR3 is made up of 16 amino acids. Germline V gene lookup returns CDR1 MGHRA and CDR2 YSYEKL. V shed 2 bases and J shed 2 bases, with 16 bases lying between them. This CDR3 is CASSQPLSKTTYEQYF. The CDR3 DNA reads TGCGCCAGCAGCCAACCTCTCAGTAAAACGACCTACGAGCAGTACTTC.

This clonotype occurred a few times. In a library made to pick up alpha chains, this beta chain is a stray read with a size that means little. The chain uses TRBV29-1 and TRBJ2-3; possible D gene TRBD2, 5 bases. The CDR3 sequence is 15 residues long. Germline V gives CDR1 SQVTM, CDR2 ANQGSEA. V lost 0 bases, J lost 4 bases, and 14 bases lay in between. CDR3 DNA: TGCAGCGTTGAAGACTCAGCGGATGAGGCAGATACGCAGTATTTT. Protein: CSVEDSADEADTQYF.

Of note for this clonotype: The size of this beta chain means little, since it is a stray read in a library made for alpha chains. The chain is built from TRBV5-1 and TRBJ2-1; D call uncertain. There are 14 residues in the CDR3. Germline assignment: CDR1 SGHRS and CDR2 YFSETQ. Trimming removed 0 bases at V and 6 bases at J, with 10 bases between. Here the CDR3 DNA reads TGCGCCAGCAGCTTGGGAGCCTCCAGCAATGAGCAGTTCTTC. Its translation is CASSLGASSNEQFF. Based on the CDR3 plus reference TRBV5-1 and TRBJ2-1, the full variable domain is KAGVTQTPRYLIKTRGQQVTLSCSPISGHRSVSWYQQTPGQGLQFLFEYFSETQRNKGNFPGRFSGRQFSNSRSEMNVSTLELGDSALYLCASSLGASSNEQFFGPGTRLTVL.

This clonotype came up a few times. Found in a library prepared for alpha chains, this beta chain is an off-target read, and its abundance has little meaning. The chain combines TRBV10-3 with TRBJ2-3, with TRBD1 matching over 8 bases. CDR1 ENHRY and CDR2 SYGVKD come from the germline V gene. The CDR3 contains 15 residues. Trimming cost V 10 bases and J 1 base; bases outside gene matches: 10. This CDR3 reads CATQLGTGGTDTQYF. The CDR3 bases are TGTGCCACCCAACTTGGGACAGGCGGCACAGATACGCAGTATTTT.